In its sample, the clone carrying this TCR beta chain was seen a few times. The same CDR3 can be traced to other DNA sequences in this sample. Clinical histories supplied by participants themselves formed the basis of cohort assignment. TCRdb keeps only in-frame clones here, not all; method: immunoSEQ multiplex PCR. The sample contains 250,000 to 350,000 clones, roughly 86% of which appear only once. CDR3 length: 14 residues. Deletions cut 0 bases from V and 0 bases from J, with 3 bases between. Germline assignment: CDR1 SGHRS and CDR2 YFSETQ. This specimen belongs to a study of blood T cell repertoires in COVID-19. Whole-study context: In each case, the material was cDNA or gDNA derived from T cells, B-cell-depleted T cells, or PBMCs.

The chain recombines TRBV5-1 with TRBJ2-2; D gene uncertain. This TCR was recovered from a young woman who had recovered from COVID-19. Sequencing was done on a sample of PBMCs or T cells enriched from blood (not recorded which). The CDR3 loop is CASSLGANTGELFF. The CDR3 DNA reads as TGCGCCAGCAGCTTGGGAGCGAACACCGGGGAGCTGTTTTTT.